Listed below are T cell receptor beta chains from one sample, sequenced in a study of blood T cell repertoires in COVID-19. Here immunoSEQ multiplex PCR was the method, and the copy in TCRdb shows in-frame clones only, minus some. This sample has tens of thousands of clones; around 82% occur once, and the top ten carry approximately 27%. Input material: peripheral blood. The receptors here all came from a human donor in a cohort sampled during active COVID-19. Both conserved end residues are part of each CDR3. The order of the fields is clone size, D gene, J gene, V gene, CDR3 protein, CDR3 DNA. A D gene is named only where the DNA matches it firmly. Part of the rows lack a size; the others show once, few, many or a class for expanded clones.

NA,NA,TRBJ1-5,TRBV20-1,CSASPSSQPQHF,TGCAGTGCTAGTCCCTCGTCTCAGCCCCAGCATTTT
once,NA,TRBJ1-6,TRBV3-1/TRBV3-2,CASKGANSPLHF,TGTGCCAGCAAAGGAGCAAATTCACCCCTCCACTTT
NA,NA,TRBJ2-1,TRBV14,CASSQGGRPPPNEQFF,TGTGCCAGCAGCCAGGGGGGTAGGCCACCCCCCAATGAGCAGTTCTTC
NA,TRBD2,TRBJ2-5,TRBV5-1,CASSSTPGRGGETQYF,TGCGCCAGCAGCTCCACCCCCGGGAGGGGTGGGGAGACCCAGTACTTC
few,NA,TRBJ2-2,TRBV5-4,CASTRGGGRNTGELFF,TGTGCCAGCACCCGGGGAGGGGGTAGAAACACCGGGGAGCTGTTTTTT
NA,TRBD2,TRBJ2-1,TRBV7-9,CASSRTSGGTPNEQFF,TGTGCCAGCAGCAGGACTAGCGGGGGGACCCCGAATGAGCAGTTCTTC
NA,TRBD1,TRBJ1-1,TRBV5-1,CASSLGTGQMNTEAFF,TGCGCCAGCAGCCTGGGGACAGGGCAAATGAACACTGAAGCTTTCTTT
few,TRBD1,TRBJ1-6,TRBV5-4,CASSLQGAQNSPLHF,TGTGCCAGCAGCTTACAGGGGGCGCAGAATTCACCCCTCCACTTT
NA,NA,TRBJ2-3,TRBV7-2,CASSFTRAADTQYF,TGTGCCAGCAGCTTTACTAGGGCGGCAGATACGCAGTATTTT
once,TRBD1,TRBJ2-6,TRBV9,CASSSGTGLSGANVLTF,TGTGCCAGCAGCTCCGGGACAGGTCTATCTGGGGCCAACGTCCTGACTTTC
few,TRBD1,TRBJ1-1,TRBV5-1,CASSLVAGQGGTEAFF,TGCGCCAGCAGCTTGGTGGCAGGACAGGGGGGCACTGAAGCTTTCTTT
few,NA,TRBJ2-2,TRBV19,CASSEGTSNTGELFF,TGTGCCAGTAGCGAAGGGACATCGAACACCGGGGAGCTGTTTTTT
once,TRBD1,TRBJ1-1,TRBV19,CASSDTGGANTEAFF,TGTGCCAGTAGTGATACAGGGGGCGCGAACACTGAAGCTTTCTTT
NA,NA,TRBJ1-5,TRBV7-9,CASSFPGPGQPQHF,TGTGCCAGCAGCTTCCCTGGCCCCGGGCAGCCCCAGCATTTT
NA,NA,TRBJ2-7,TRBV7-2,CASSPLSYEQYF,TGTGCCAGCAGCCCACTTTCCTACGAGCAGTACTTC
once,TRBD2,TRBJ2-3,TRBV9,CASSLHSGGWADTQYF,TGTGCCAGCAGCTTACATAGCGGGGGGTGGGCAGATACGCAGTATTTT
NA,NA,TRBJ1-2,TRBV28,CASSSTGPYYGYTF,TGTGCCAGCAGTTCCACAGGGCCTTACTATGGCTACACCTTC
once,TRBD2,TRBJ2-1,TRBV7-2,CASSSSGGNYNEQFF,TGTGCCAGCAGCAGCAGCGGGGGGAATTACAATGAGCAGTTCTTC
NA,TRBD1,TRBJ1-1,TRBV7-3,CASSPSGTGGSGAFF,TGTGCCAGCAGCCCCAGTGGGACAGGGGGTTCAGGAGCTTTCTTT
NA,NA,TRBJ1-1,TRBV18,CASSRDWNTEAFF,TGTGCCAGCTCACGCGACTGGAACACTGAAGCTTTCTTT
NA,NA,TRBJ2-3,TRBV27,CASSPGYGSTDTQYF,TGTGCCAGCAGTCCCGGGTACGGTAGCACAGATACGCAGTATTTT
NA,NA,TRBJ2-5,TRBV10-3,CAISESTGLGGETQYF,TGTGCCATCAGTGAGTCGACGGGACTTGGCGGGGAGACCCAGTACTTC
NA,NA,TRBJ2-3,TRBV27,CASSLRWGRSDTQYF,TGTGCCAGCAGTTTGCGGTGGGGGCGGTCAGATACGCAGTATTTT
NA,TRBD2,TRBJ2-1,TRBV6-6,CASSLGTSGGGEQFF,TGTGCCAGCAGTCTCGGGACTAGCGGGGGGGGTGAGCAGTTCTTC
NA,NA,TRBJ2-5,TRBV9,CASSVGVGEQETQYF,TGTGCCAGCAGCGTAGGGGTAGGGGAACAAGAGACCCAGTACTTC
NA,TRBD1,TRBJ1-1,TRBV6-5,CASRPGQMNTEAFF,TGTGCCAGCAGGCCGGGACAGATGAACACTGAAGCTTTCTTT
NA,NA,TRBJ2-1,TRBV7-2,CASSLSWGPSYNEQFF,TGTGCCAGCAGCCTTTCCTGGGGGCCCTCCTACAATGAGCAGTTCTTC
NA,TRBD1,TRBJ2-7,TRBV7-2,CASSWTGEFDEQYF,TGTGCCAGCAGCTGGACAGGGGAATTTGACGAGCAGTACTTC
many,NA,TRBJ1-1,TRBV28,CASSWSGPNTEAFF,TGTGCCAGCAGTTGGAGCGGACCGAACACTGAAGCTTTCTTT
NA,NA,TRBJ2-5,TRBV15,CATSREGRSGDETQYF,TGTGCCACCAGCAGAGAAGGGAGATCAGGGGATGAGACCCAGTACTTC
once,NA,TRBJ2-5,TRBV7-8,CASSRTVKETQYF,TGTGCCAGCAGCCGGACAGTCAAAGAGACCCAGTACTTC
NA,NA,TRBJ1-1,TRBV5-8,CASSFRLTMNTEAFF,TGTGCCAGCAGCTTCCGACTGACCATGAACACTGAAGCTTTCTTT
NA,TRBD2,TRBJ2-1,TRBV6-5,CASSKRTSGYNEQFF,TGTGCCAGCAGTAAAAGGACTAGCGGCTACAATGAGCAGTTCTTC
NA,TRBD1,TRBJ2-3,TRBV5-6,CASSSGTGTDTQYF,TGTGCCAGCAGCTCCGGGACAGGGACAGATACGCAGTATTTT
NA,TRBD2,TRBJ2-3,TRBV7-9,CASSLLAGLTDTQYF,TGTGCCAGCAGCCTCTTAGCGGGGTTGACAGATACGCAGTATTTT
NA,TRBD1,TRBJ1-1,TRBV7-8,CASSLGSTGGTEAFF,TGTGCCAGCAGCTTAGGGTCTACAGGGGGCACTGAAGCTTTCTTT
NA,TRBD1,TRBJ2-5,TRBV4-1,CASSQGDRGQETQYF,TGCGCCAGCAGCCAAGGGGACAGGGGGCAAGAGACCCAGTACTTC
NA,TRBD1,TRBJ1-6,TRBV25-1,CASMGQGKSPLHF,TGTGCCAGCATGGGACAGGGAAAGTCACCCCTCCACTTT
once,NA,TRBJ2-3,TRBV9,CASSFGGDTQYF,TGTGCCAGCAGCTTCGGTGGTGATACGCAGTATTTT
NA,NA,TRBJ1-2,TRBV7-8,CASSRESRGRGYTF,TGTGCCAGCAGCCGGGAATCTCGGGGTAGGGGCTACACCTTC
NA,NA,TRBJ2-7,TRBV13,CASSSGQKRQYF,TGTGCCAGCAGTTCTGGACAGAAACGTCAGTACTTC
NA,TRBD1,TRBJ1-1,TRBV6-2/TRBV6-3,CASSYRGRGRTEAFF,TGTGCCAGCAGTTACAGGGGCAGGGGGCGGACTGAAGCTTTCTTT
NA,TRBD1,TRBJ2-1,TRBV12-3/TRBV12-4,CASSPDRRGEQFF,TGTGCCAGCAGCCCGGACAGGAGAGGTGAGCAGTTCTTC
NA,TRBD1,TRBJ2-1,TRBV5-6,CASSLAGQGMYEQFF,TGTGCCAGCAGCTTGGCCGGACAGGGGATGTATGAGCAGTTCTTC
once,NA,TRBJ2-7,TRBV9,CASSPGTQQYF,TGTGCCAGCAGCCCGGGGACTCAGCAGTACTTC
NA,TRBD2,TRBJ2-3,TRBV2,CASSEGNGGAHTDTQYF,TGTGCCAGCAGTGAAGGCAACGGGGGGGCACACACAGATACGCAGTATTTT
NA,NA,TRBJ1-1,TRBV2,CASSTMSDNTEAFF,TGTGCCAGCAGTACTATGTCCGACAACACTGAAGCTTTCTTT
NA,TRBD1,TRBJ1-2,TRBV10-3,CAISQGTANYGYTF,TGTGCCATCAGTCAAGGGACAGCTAACTATGGCTACACCTTC
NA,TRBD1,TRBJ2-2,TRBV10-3,CAISGQGAAGELFF,TGTGCCATCAGTGGTCAGGGGGCTGCCGGGGAGCTGTTTTTT
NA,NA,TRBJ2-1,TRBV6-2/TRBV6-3,CASSYSGGPPVSFF,TGTGCCAGCAGTTACTCCGGGGGGCCCCCGGTGTCGTTCTTC
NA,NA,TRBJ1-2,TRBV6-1,CASSEVARGYTF,TGTGCCAGCAGTGAAGTTGCGAGGGGCTACACCTTC
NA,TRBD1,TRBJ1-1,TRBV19,CASSRTGLAEAFF,TGTGCCAGTAGCCGGACAGGGCTGGCTGAAGCTTTCTTT
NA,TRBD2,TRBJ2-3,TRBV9,CASSVGWGLAGDRDTQYF,TGTGCCAGCAGCGTAGGGTGGGGACTAGCGGGGGACCGAGATACGCAGTATTTT
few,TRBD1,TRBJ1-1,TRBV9,CASSVYQGGNTEAFF,TGTGCCAGCAGCGTATACCAGGGGGGGAACACTGAAGCTTTCTTT
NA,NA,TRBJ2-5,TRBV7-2,CASSLNRIKQETQYF,TGTGCCAGCAGCTTAAACAGAATAAAGCAAGAGACCCAGTACTTC
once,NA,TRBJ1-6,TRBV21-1,CASSKDRAGLHDSPLHF,TGTGCCAGCAGCAAAGATCGGGCAGGGCTCCATGATTCACCCCTCCACTTT
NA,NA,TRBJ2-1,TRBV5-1,CASREGAWSYNEQFF,TGCGCCAGCAGGGAGGGGGCATGGTCCTACAATGAGCAGTTCTTC